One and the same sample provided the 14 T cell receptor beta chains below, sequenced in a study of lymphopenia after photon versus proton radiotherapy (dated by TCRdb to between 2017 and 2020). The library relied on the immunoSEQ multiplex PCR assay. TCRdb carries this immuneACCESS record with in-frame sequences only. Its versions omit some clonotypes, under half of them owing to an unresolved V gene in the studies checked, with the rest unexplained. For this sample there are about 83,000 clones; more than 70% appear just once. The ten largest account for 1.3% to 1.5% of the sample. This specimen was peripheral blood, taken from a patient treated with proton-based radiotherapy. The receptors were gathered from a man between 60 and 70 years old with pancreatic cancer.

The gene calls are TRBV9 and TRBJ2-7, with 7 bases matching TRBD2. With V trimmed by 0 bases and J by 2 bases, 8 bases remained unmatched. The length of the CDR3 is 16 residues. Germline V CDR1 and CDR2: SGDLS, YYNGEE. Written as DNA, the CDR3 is TGTGCCAGCAGCGTAGGGGGCAGCGGGATCACCTACGAGCAGTACTTC. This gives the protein CASSVGGSGITYEQYF. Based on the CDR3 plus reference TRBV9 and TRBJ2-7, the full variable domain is DSGVTQTPKHLITATGQRVTLRCSPRSGDLSVYWYQQSLDQGLQFLIQYYNGEERAKGNILERFSAQQFPDLHSELNLSSLELGDSALYFCASSVGGSGITYEQYFGPGTRLTVT.

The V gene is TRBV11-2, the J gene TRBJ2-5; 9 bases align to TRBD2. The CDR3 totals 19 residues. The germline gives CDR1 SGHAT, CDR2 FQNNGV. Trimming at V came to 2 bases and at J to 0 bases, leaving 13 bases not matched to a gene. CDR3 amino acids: CASSLIGRGASGNQETQYF. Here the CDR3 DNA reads TGTGCCAGCAGCTTAATCGGCAGGGGCGCTAGCGGGAACCAAGAGACCCAGTACTTC.

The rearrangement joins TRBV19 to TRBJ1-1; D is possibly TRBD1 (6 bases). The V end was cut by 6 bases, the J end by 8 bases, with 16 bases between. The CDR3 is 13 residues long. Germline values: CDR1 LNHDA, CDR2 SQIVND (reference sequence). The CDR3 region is CASRPGPGAEAFF. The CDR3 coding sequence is TGTGCCAGTAGGCCTGGACCGGGGGCCGAAGCTTTCTTT.

The CDR3 here is CAWVPRLAGGRGNEQFF. The DNA for the CDR3 is TGTGCCTGGGTGCCCCGACTAGCGGGAGGAAGAGGCAATGAGCAGTTCTTC. This rearrangement joins TRBV30 to TRBJ2-1; 13 nucleotides match TRBD2. The J segment lost 6 bases and the V segment lost 5 bases, leaving 13 bases of the junction unmatched. This CDR3 has 17 residues. Germline V gene lookup returns CDR1 GTSNPN and CDR2 SVGIG (reference sequence).

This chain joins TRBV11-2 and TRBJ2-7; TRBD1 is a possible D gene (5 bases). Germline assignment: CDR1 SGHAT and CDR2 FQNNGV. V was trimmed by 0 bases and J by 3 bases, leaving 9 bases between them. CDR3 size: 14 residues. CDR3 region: CASSLDRAVYEQYF. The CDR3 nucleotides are TGTGCCAGCAGCTTAGACAGGGCTGTCTACGAGCAGTACTTC.

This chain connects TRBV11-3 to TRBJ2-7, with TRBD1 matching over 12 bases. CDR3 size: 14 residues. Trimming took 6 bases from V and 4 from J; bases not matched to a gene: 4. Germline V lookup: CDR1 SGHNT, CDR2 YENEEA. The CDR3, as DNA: TGTGCCAGCAGTCCGGGACAGGGGGCTTACGAGCAGTACTTC. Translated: CASSPGQGAYEQYF.

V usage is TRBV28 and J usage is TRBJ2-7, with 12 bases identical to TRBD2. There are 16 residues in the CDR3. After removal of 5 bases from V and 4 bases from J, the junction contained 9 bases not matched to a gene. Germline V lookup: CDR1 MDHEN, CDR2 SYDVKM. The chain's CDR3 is CASSLILAGGSYEQYF. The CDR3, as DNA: TGTGCCAGCAGTCTGATACTAGCGGGAGGTTCTTACGAGCAGTACTTC.

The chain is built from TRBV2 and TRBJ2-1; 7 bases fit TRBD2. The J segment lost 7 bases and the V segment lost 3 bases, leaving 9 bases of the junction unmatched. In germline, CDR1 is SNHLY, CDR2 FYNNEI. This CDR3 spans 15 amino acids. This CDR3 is CASSDSSGRRNEQFF. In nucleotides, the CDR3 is TGTGCCAGCAGTGACTCTAGCGGCAGGAGGAATGAGCAGTTCTTC.

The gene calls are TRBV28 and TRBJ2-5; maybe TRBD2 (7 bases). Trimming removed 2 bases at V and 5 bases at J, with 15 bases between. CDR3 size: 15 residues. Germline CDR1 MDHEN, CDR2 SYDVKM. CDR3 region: CASSLVEGGFETQYF. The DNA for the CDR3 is TGTGCCAGCAGTTTAGTAGAGGGGGGGTTCGAGACCCAGTACTTC. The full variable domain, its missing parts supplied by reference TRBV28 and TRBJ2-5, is DVKVTQSSRYLVKRTGEKVFLECVQDMDHENMFWYRQDPGLGLRLIYFSYDVKMKEKGDIPEGYSVSREKKERFSLILESASTNQTSMYLCASSLVEGGFETQYFGPGTRLLVL.

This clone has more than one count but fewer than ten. CDR3 nucleotide sequence: TGTGCCAGCAGCAAGGACAGCACTAGCAATCAGCCCCAGCATTTT. This translates into CASSKDSTSNQPQHF. The V gene is TRBV14, the J gene TRBJ1-5; a possible D gene is TRBD1 (6 bases). The CDR3 runs 15 residues. Germline assignment: CDR1 SGHDN and CDR2 FVKESK. The germline V and J ends were trimmed by 5 bases and 0 bases, with 11 bases remaining between them.

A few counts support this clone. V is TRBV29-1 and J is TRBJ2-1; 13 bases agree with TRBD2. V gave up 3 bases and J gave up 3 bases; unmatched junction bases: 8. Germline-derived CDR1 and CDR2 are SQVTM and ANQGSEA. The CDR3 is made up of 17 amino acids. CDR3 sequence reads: CSVETSGRFYDYNEQFF. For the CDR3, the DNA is TGCAGCGTTGAGACTAGCGGGAGGTTTTACGACTACAATGAGCAGTTCTTC.

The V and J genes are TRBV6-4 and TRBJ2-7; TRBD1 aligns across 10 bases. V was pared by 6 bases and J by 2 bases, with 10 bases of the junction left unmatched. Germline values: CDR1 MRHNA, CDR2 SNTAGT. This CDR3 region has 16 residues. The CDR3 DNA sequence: TGTGCCAGCAGCCCCTTGCGGGACAGGGGCACCTACGAGCAGTACTTC. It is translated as CASSPLRDRGTYEQYF.

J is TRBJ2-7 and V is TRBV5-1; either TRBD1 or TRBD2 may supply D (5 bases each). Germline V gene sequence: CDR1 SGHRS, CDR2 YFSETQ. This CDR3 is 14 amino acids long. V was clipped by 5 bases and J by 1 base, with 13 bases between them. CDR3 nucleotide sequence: TGCGCCAGCAGTCGTGAGGGGAATTCCTACGAGCAGTACTTC. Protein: CASSREGNSYEQYF.

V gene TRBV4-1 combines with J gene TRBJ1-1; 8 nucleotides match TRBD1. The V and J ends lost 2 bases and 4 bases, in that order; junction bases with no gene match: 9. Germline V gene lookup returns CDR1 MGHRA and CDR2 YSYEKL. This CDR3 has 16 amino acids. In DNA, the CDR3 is TGCGCCAGCAGCCAACCACAGGGGGGCCTGGGCACTGAAGCTTTCTTT. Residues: CASSQPQGGLGTEAFF.